Each of the 17 T cell receptor beta chains below was sequenced from the same sample in a study of beta chain features in type 1 diabetes. Expressed TCRB transcripts were sequenced because the isolated RNA had all been reverse transcribed beforehand. The data were produced by immunoSEQ multiplex PCR, yet TCRdb's version contains in-frame clones alone and is incomplete. The sample consists of some 640,000 clones, roughly 13% of them appearing once. The antigens for these receptors are not known. Overall study findings and caveats: In every one of the four CD4+ subsets, TCRB CDR3s were moderately but significantly shorter in Type 1 diabetes patients.

Material for sequencing was naive CD4+ T cells from blood. These receptor sequences come from a man in his late teens or twenties with type 1 diabetes.

This rearrangement joins TRBV6-1 to TRBJ1-2; the match to TRBD1 covers 10 bases. The J segment lost 6 bases and the V segment lost 5 bases, leaving 9 bases of the junction unmatched. The CDR3 runs 15 residues. The germline gives CDR1 MNHNS, CDR2 SASEGT. The CDR3 is CASSRTGGWSDGYTF. In nucleotides, the CDR3 is TGTGCCAGCAGTAGGACAGGGGGATGGAGCGATGGCTACACCTTC.

This clone was counted only a few times. The chain combines TRBV4-1 with TRBJ1-1; D not resolved. The germline CDR1 and CDR2 sequences are MGHRA and YSYEKL. The CDR3 contains 15 residues. Trimming removed 0 bases at V and 0 bases at J, with 8 bases between. CDR3 sequence (DNA): TGCGCCAGCAGCCAAGAAAACCACATGAACACTGAAGCTTTCTTT. This encodes CASSQENHMNTEAFF.

The gene calls are TRBV5-1 and TRBJ2-5, with TRBD1 matching over 10 bases. Per the germline V gene, CDR1 is SGHRS and CDR2 is YFSETQ. The CDR3 has 16 residues. V dropped 0 bases and J dropped 5; count of bases not matched to a gene: 7. This CDR3 is CASSLGQGAIRETQYF. DNA for the CDR3: TGCGCCAGCAGCTTGGGACAGGGGGCGATTCGGGAGACCCAGTACTTC.

The J gene is TRBJ2-3, the V gene TRBV6-1; a possible D gene is TRBD1 (6 bases). Germline CDR1 reads MNHNS; CDR2 reads SASEGT. The CDR3 is made up of 12 amino acids. Trimming took 10 bases from V and 4 from J, leaving 12 bases between them. In DNA form, the CDR3 reads TGTGCCACCCGACAGGAGGCAGATACGCAGTATTTT. Its protein product is CATRQEADTQYF.

This chain joins TRBV13 and TRBJ2-4, with D hard to call. The length of the CDR3 is 14 residues. The V gene's germline CDR1 is PRHDT and CDR2 FYEKMQ (reference sequence). Trimming removed 7 bases from V and 0 bases from J, with 10 bases in between. DNA of the CDR3: TGTGCCAGCATCCGCAGAATAGCCAAAAACATTCAGTACTTC. Translated: CASIRRIAKNIQYF.

V gene TRBV6-8 combines with J gene TRBJ1-5; TRBD1 is a possible D gene (6 bases). The CDR3 has 19 amino acids. Trimming pared 0 bases from V and 3 bases from J, leaving 21 bases between. In germline, CDR1 is MNHGY, CDR2 SAAAGT. DNA of the CDR3: TGTGCCAGCAGTTACTCGAATGCAGGGGACAACCGATTCAATCAGCCCCAGCATTTT. Its translation: CASSYSNAGDNRFNQPQHF.

This clone was detected a few times. The chain employs TRBV11-2 and TRBJ2-3; 8 bases fit TRBD2. The germline CDR1 and CDR2 sequences are SGHAT and FQNNGV. CDR3 size: 14 residues. Germline trimming cut 5 bases from V and 2 bases from J; bases unmatched to any gene: 3. CDR3 loop: CASSDGGDTDTQYF. DNA for the CDR3: TGTGCCAGCAGCGACGGGGGGGACACAGATACGCAGTATTTT.

The rearrangement links TRBV7-9 to TRBJ2-7; D possibly matches TRBD1 or TRBD2 (5 bases each). V gave up 4 bases and J gave up 1 base, with 11 bases separating them. The CDR3 is made up of 14 amino acids. CDR1 and CDR2 from the germline V gene are SEHNR and FQNEAQ (reference sequence). CDR3 amino acids: CASSSWDGSYEQYF. The CDR3 bases are TGTGCCAGCAGCTCCTGGGACGGTTCCTACGAGCAGTACTTC.

The J gene is TRBJ2-1, the V gene TRBV18; the match to TRBD2 covers 7 bases. This CDR3 has 15 residues. Germline V gives CDR1 KGHSH, CDR2 LQKENI. V trimming: 3 bases; J trimming: 6 bases; junction bases outside the gene matches: 8. The CDR3 DNA sequence: TGTGCCAGCTCACCCAGCGGGGTAATATCCAATGAGCAGTTCTTC. Translation gives CASSPSGVISNEQFF.

The rearrangement links TRBV5-1 to TRBJ1-1; 8 nucleotides agree with TRBD1. Trimming took 1 base from V and 11 from J; bases not matched to a gene: 4. Per germline, CDR1 SGHRS and CDR2 YFSETQ. This CDR3 spans 12 amino acids. The CDR3 spells CASSLTDREAFF. The CDR3, as DNA: TGCGCCAGCAGCTTGACGGACAGGGAGGCTTTCTTT.

This clone was seen only a few times. CDR3: CASSPSDETQYF. CDR3 coding DNA: TGCGCCAGCAGTCCTAGCGATGAGACCCAGTACTTC. The chain recombines TRBV4-3 with TRBJ2-5; tentative D call: TRBD2 (6 bases). CDR1 LGHNA and CDR2 YSLEER come from the germline V gene. CDR3 length: 12 residues. V shed 6 bases and J shed 5 bases, with 10 bases lying between them.

This clone was detected only a few times. The V call is TRBV9, the J call TRBJ2-1, with 11 nucleotides matching TRBD2. The CDR3 loop spans 16 amino acids. Trimming removed 2 bases from V and 6 bases from J; junction bases left unmatched: 7. Germline loops: CDR1 SGDLS, CDR2 YYNGEE. CDR3 DNA sequence: TGTGCCAGCAGCGTTGCTAGCGGGAGGATGAGCAATGAGCAGTTCTTC. It yields the protein CASSVASGRMSNEQFF.

This clone came up a few times. CDR3 in amino acids: CASSLAFGSQETQYF. As DNA, the CDR3 is TGTGCCAGCAGCTTAGCGTTCGGGTCGCAAGAGACCCAGTACTTC. The chain employs TRBV7-2 and TRBJ2-5; no reliable D call. The germline V gene has CDR1 SGHTA and CDR2 FQGNSA. The CDR3 has 15 residues. V dropped 0 bases and J dropped 2 bases, with 10 bases sitting between them.

This clone was seen a handful of times. V and J are TRBV7-2 and TRBJ2-2; no definite D call. CDR3 length: 17 amino acids. V shed 1 base and J shed 3 bases, with 15 bases lying between them. Germline V gives CDR1 SGHTA, CDR2 FQGNSA. This chain's CDR3 is CASSLGSGRLYTGELFF. CDR3 DNA: TGTGCCAGCAGCTTAGGTTCGGGTAGGCTGTACACCGGGGAGCTGTTTTTT.

This sequence joins TRBV5-1 and TRBJ2-7; 8 bases are shared with TRBD2. This CDR3 spans 16 amino acids. V lost 5 bases to trimming and J lost 7 bases; unmatched junction nucleotides: 17. CDR1 is SGHRS and CDR2 is YFSETQ in the germline V gene. CDR3 nucleotide sequence: TGCGCCAGCAGTTCCCTAGCGGGCGGACTGTCGGGGGAGCAGTACTTC. It yields the protein CASSSLAGGLSGEQYF.

This chain joins TRBV5-4 and TRBJ2-4; a weak D match, TRBD1 (5 bases). There are 14 residues in the CDR3. The germline V and J ends were trimmed by 1 base and 2 bases, with 7 bases remaining between them. Germline CDR1 SGHNT, CDR2 YYREEE (reference sequence). CDR3 loop: CASSLKDTKNIQYF. As DNA, the CDR3 is TGTGCCAGCAGCTTGAAGGACACCAAAAACATTCAGTACTTC.

This clone was counted only a few times. V is TRBV4-3 and J is TRBJ2-5; D is possibly TRBD2 (6 bases). The germline V and J ends were trimmed by 1 base and 5 bases, with 8 bases remaining between them. This CDR3 has 13 amino acids. Germline V CDR1 and CDR2: LGHNA, YSLEER. The CDR3 nucleotides read TGCGCCAGCAGCCAAGGACTAGTGGAGACCCAGTACTTC. This encodes CASSQGLVETQYF.